The table lists the clone carrying this T cell receptor beta chain with a count of one. Its antigen is unknown. These data are taken from a study of CD8 T cells in Susac syndrome. In the study overall: Treatment at blood withdrawal was none, corticosteroids, or intravenous immunoglobulin alone in Susac syndrome patients.

General study points: The study's TCR sequencing and HLA analysis drew on a certain number of individuals. That number was acknowledged as relatively small.

The CD8+ and CD4+ T cells were negatively isolated, with the TEMRA cells enriched by FACS. Germline CDR1 reads DFQATT; CDR2 reads SNEGSKA (reference sequence). Trimming took 4 bases from V and 2 from J, leaving 15 bases between them. The CDR3 is 15 residues long. With random hexamers, 0.5 to 1 ug RNA was reverse transcribed. Multiplex PCR with immunoSEQ amplified the TCR beta CDR3 across 54 Vbeta and 13 Jbeta. TCRdb reprocessed the immunoSEQ multiplex PCR reads with MiXCR, giving one entry per CDR3 protein. The data contain around 110,000 distinct CDR3 sequences, nearly 96% of them seen just once; the ten biggest clones take up less than 0.15%.

The V call is TRBV20-1, the J call TRBJ1-5, with a weak D call TRBD1 (5 bases). The origin of this receptor is a human donor with Susac syndrome. The sample taken for sequencing was CD4+ T cells from PBMCs. The CDR3 loop is CSAIGGVRRNQPQHF. The CDR3 DNA follows: TGCAGTGCTATAGGAGGGGTAAGGCGCAATCAGCCCCAGCATTTT.